Below, 16 T cell receptor beta chains from the same sample are listed, as sequenced in a study of blood T cells in healthy people across ages. A second PCR of 7 to 11 cycles used a sample-barcoded 5' primer and a J-beta primer mix. One entry per CDR3 protein, called by TCRdb with MiXCR from the 5' RACE reads. The sample consists of 650,000 to 1,000,000 distinct CDR3 sequences, 46% of them appearing once. The sequenced sample consisted of blood. These receptors were taken from an elderly man in good health.

Note on this clonotype: The germline gene is not matched at one end of the junction; a read error may be the cause. The J gene is TRBJ2-1, the V gene TRBV28, with TRBD2 identical over 11 bases. The V gene's germline CDR1 is MDHEN and CDR2 SYDVKM. CDR3 length: 16 residues. CDR3 nucleotide sequence: TGTGCCAGCAGCTCCGGGACTAGCGGCTCCTACGATGAGCAGTTCTTC. It yields the protein CASSSGTSGSYDEQFF.

With respect to this clonotype: Possible read error: a much larger clone is one base away. CDR3 protein: CASSLGTGSFYGYTF. CDR3 bases: TGTGCCAGCAGTTTAGGGACAGGTAGTTTCTATGGCTACACCTTC. V and J are TRBV12-3 or TRBV12-4 and TRBJ1-2, with TRBD1 identical over 7 bases. This CDR3 is 15 amino acids long. The trim removed 1 base at V and 4 bases at J, leaving 6 bases unmatched.

This chain connects TRBV5-1 to TRBJ2-2, with D perhaps assigned TRBD1 or TRBD2 (5 bases each). Per germline, CDR1 SGHRS and CDR2 YFSETQ. The germline V and J ends were trimmed by 6 bases and 4 bases, with 13 bases remaining between them. The CDR3 covers 14 residues. Here the CDR3 reads CASNEGQFTGELFF. CDR3 DNA: TGCGCCAGCAACGAGGGGCAGTTCACCGGGGAGCTGTTTTTT.

This CDR3 reads CASRQLGREAFF. The DNA of the CDR3 is TGTGCCAGCAGACAACTGGGAAGAGAAGCTTTCTTT. V usage is TRBV28 and J usage is TRBJ1-1, with D uncertain. The CDR3 length is 12 residues. Germline loops: CDR1 MDHEN, CDR2 SYDVKM. Trimming stripped 6 bases from V and 8 bases from J, with 13 bases between.

The V and J genes are TRBV29-1 and TRBJ1-1; 8 nucleotides line up with TRBD1. Germline CDR1 SQVTM, CDR2 ANQGSEA. With V trimmed by 6 bases and J by 1 base, 7 bases remained unmatched. The CDR3 has 14 amino acids. In DNA form, the CDR3 reads TGCAGCGTAGCTACGGGGACAGGGAACACTGAAGCTTTCTTT. Translated: CSVATGTGNTEAFF. Together with reference TRBV29-1 and TRBJ1-1, the CDR3 gives the full variable domain: SAVISQKPSRDICQRGTSLTIQCQVDSQVTMMFWYRQQPGQSLTLIATANQGSEATYESGFVIDKFPISRPNLTFSTLTVSNMSPEDSSIYLCSVATGTGNTEAFFGQGTRLTVV.

The table lists this clonotype with a few counts. The chain couples TRBV29-1 to TRBJ2-7; 10 bases are a match to TRBD2. J lost 1 base, V lost 5 bases, and 14 bases had no gene match. CDR1 and CDR2 (germline): SQVTM, ANQGSEA. This CDR3 has 17 residues. CDR3 nucleotide sequence: TGCAGCGTTCGTTCAATCGGACTAGCGGATGAGTCCTACGAGCAGTACTTC. Translated, it gives CSVRSIGLADESYEQYF.

This clonotype appeared many times. The chain carries TRBV11-3 and TRBJ2-7; 11 bases are shared with TRBD2. The CDR3 runs to 15 residues. V shed 6 bases, J shed 3 bases, and the junction held 7 bases outside the gene matches. Per germline, CDR1 SGHNT and CDR2 YENEEA. The CDR3 DNA follows: TGTGCCAGCAGGCAGGGGACTAGCGGAGGCTACGAGCAGTACTTC. The encoded protein is CASRQGTSGGYEQYF.

This clonotype was observed a single time. The chain is built from TRBV2 and TRBJ2-1, with 10 bases aligning to TRBD2. Trimming at V came to 4 bases and at J to 6 bases, leaving 6 bases not matched to a gene. The CDR3 is 15 residues long. Germline loops: CDR1 SNHLY, CDR2 FYNNEI. This CDR3 is CASSVLAGDFNEQFF. DNA for the CDR3: TGTGCCAGCAGTGTTCTAGCGGGAGATTTCAATGAGCAGTTCTTC.

This clonotype has a handful of counts. The gene calls are TRBV12-3 or TRBV12-4 and TRBJ2-2, with 10 bases that match TRBD2. The CDR3 consists of 18 residues. V shed 0 bases, J shed 5 bases, and the junction held 9 bases outside the gene matches. The CDR3 spells CASSLARVAGGGTGELFF. In DNA, the CDR3 is TGTGCCAGCAGTTTAGCGCGGGTAGCGGGAGGCGGAACCGGGGAGCTGTTTTTT.

This chain joins TRBV10-3 and TRBJ2-1; TRBD2 aligns across 9 bases. This CDR3 contains 16 residues. V shed 0 bases and J 4 bases; nucleotides not matched to a gene: 4. Germline V gene lookup returns CDR1 ENHRY and CDR2 SYGVKD. This chain's CDR3 is CAISESVAGVYNEQFF. As DNA, the CDR3 is TGTGCCATCAGTGAGTCGGTAGCGGGGGTATACAATGAGCAGTTCTTC.

V is TRBV4-1 and J is TRBJ2-2, with no clear D. Germline CDR1 reads MGHRA; CDR2 reads YSYEKL. This CDR3 contains 15 residues. Trimming left V 4 bases short and J 4 bases short, with 13 bases between. CDR3 sequence (DNA): TGCGCCAGCAGCCCTGCTGAGCGCGGCACCGGGGAGCTGTTTTTT. This encodes CASSPAERGTGELFF.

The rearrangement links TRBV3-1 to TRBJ2-6; 7 nucleotides agree with TRBD2. V shed 1 base, J shed 0 bases, and the junction held 3 bases outside the gene matches. CDR3 size: 17 residues. Germline-derived CDR1 and CDR2 are LGHDT and YNNKEL (reference sequence). The CDR3 region is CASSQAGGYSGANVLTF. CDR3 sequence (DNA): TGTGCCAGCAGCCAAGCGGGAGGCTACTCTGGGGCCAACGTCCTGACTTTC.

CDR3 amino acids: CASSETLATTQYF. CDR3 sequence (DNA): TGTGCCAGCAGTGAAACCCTAGCGACTACGCAGTATTTT. The chain has TRBV2 and TRBJ2-3; D may be TRBD2 (6 bases). From germline, CDR1 is SNHLY and CDR2 FYNNEI. Trimming took 2 bases from V and 8 from J, leaving 11 bases between them. The CDR3 consists of 13 residues.

In its sample, this clonotype was seen once. The chain combines TRBV9 with TRBJ1-1; maybe TRBD1 (6 bases). Germline V lookup: CDR1 SGDLS, CDR2 YYNGEE. Trimming cost V 3 bases and J 3 bases, with 12 bases left between them. This CDR3 is 14 amino acids long. CDR3 nucleotide sequence: TGTGCCAGCAGCGAGGGGGGAGACTACACTGAAGCTTTCTTT. Its translation is CASSEGGDYTEAFF.

This clonotype was observed many times. The chain employs TRBV28 and TRBJ2-1; D is uncertain. This CDR3 contains 12 residues. V lost 5 bases and J lost 8, with 10 bases in between. Germline assignment: CDR1 MDHEN and CDR2 SYDVKM. The CDR3, as DNA: TGTGCCAGCAGTCCCCCCACGGATGAGCAGTTCTTC. Translated, it gives CASSPPTDEQFF. The full variable domain, its missing parts supplied by reference TRBV28 and TRBJ2-1, is DVKVTQSSRYLVKRTGEKVFLECVQDMDHENMFWYRQDPGLGLRLIYFSYDVKMKEKGDIPEGYSVSREKKERFSLILESASTNQTSMYLCASSPPTDEQFFGPGTRLTVL.

The chain recombines TRBV4-2 with TRBJ2-1, with 7 bases matching TRBD2. CDR3 length equals 16 residues. The germline V gene encodes CDR1 LGHNA and CDR2 YNFKEQ. V lost 0 bases and J lost 2; bases outside the gene matches: 4. The CDR3 reads CASSQDAGATYNEQFF. CDR3 DNA: TGTGCCAGCAGCCAAGATGCGGGAGCAACCTACAATGAGCAGTTCTTC.